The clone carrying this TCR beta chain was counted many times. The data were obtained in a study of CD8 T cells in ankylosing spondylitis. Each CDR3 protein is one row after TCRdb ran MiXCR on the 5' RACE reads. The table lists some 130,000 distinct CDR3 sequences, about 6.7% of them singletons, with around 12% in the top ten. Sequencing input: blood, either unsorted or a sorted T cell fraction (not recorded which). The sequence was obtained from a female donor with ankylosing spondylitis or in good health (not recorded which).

The CDR3 DNA reads as TGCGCCAGCAGCTTGGGTGAAGGTATAACCTACGAGCAGTACTTC. This encodes CASSLGEGITYEQYF. V gene TRBV5-1 combines with J gene TRBJ2-7, with D hard to call. CDR1 SGHRS and CDR2 YFSETQ come from the germline V gene. Trimming stripped 0 bases from V and 2 bases from J, with 12 bases between. This CDR3 spans 15 amino acids. Full variable domain (rest looked up from reference TRBV5-1 and TRBJ2-7): KAGVTQTPRYLIKTRGQQVTLSCSPISGHRSVSWYQQTPGQGLQFLFEYFSETQRNKGNFPGRFSGRQFSNSRSEMNVSTLELGDSALYLCASSLGEGITYEQYFGPGTRLTVT.